The 9 T cell receptor beta chains below all came from one sample that was sequenced in a study of technical replicates of blood from a handful of donors. Profiled with immunoSEQ multiplex PCR; TCRdb holds only in-frame clones, not every one. This table holds tens of thousands of clones, 95% to 97% found once. Sequenced: T cells isolated from PBMCs. The receptors stem from a human donor in good health.

CDR3 sequence: CASSLSGTGELFF. The CDR3 region has the DNA TGTGCCAGCAGCCTCAGCGGCACCGGGGAGCTGTTTTTT. The gene calls are TRBV7-3 and TRBJ2-2, with D possibly TRBD2 on 5 matching bases. The V gene lost 5 bases and the J gene lost 4 bases, with 8 bases spanning the gap. In germline, CDR1 is SGHTA, CDR2 FQGTGA. CDR3 length: 13 residues.

The chain uses TRBV10-1 and TRBJ2-1; 10 bases align to TRBD2. Germline assignment: CDR1 WNHNN and CDR2 SYGVQD (reference sequence). The CDR3 contains 16 residues. With 4 bases clipped from V and 3 bases from J, the junction kept 6 bases outside the gene matches. The CDR3 loop is CASSAPPSGSYNEQFF. Here the CDR3 DNA reads TGCGCCAGCAGTGCCCCTCCTAGCGGGAGCTACAATGAGCAGTTCTTC.

CDR3 loop: CASGDSGYGETQYF. DNA for the CDR3: TGTGCCAGCGGGGATTCAGGGTATGGAGAGACCCAGTACTTC. The V gene is TRBV6-1, the J gene TRBJ2-5, with D maybe TRBD1 (5 bases). V was shortened by 8 bases and J by 4 bases, with 17 bases between the two germline ends. Per the germline V gene, CDR1 is MNHNS and CDR2 is SASEGT. This CDR3 is 14 amino acids long.

This clone appeared a few times. The chain uses TRBV5-1 and TRBJ2-3; TRBD2 matches at 10 bases. The CDR3 has 16 residues. Germline loops: CDR1 SGHRS, CDR2 YFSETQ. With V trimmed by 6 bases and J by 3 bases, 10 bases remained unmatched. CDR3 sequence: CASNGEAGGDTDTQYF. The CDR3 bases are TGCGCCAGCAACGGGGAAGCGGGAGGGGATACAGATACGCAGTATTTT.

The rearrangement links TRBV27 to TRBJ1-2, with TRBD1 matching 8 bases. The CDR3 runs 15 residues. Germline V gene lookup returns CDR1 MNHEY and CDR2 SMNVEV (reference sequence). Trimming removed 8 bases from V and 2 bases from J; junction bases left unmatched: 10. CDR3 sequence: CASYGRGRENYGYTF. CDR3 DNA: TGTGCCAGCTACGGCAGGGGGCGCGAAAACTATGGCTACACCTTC.

The chain's CDR3 is CASSQDLRGVHEQYF. The CDR3 DNA reads as TGCGCCAGCAGCCAAGATCTTCGGGGGGTCCACGAGCAGTACTTC. V usage is TRBV4-1 and J usage is TRBJ2-7; TRBD2 agrees at 7 bases. In germline, CDR1 is MGHRA, CDR2 YSYEKL. The CDR3 spans 15 residues. V lost 0 bases and J lost 5; bases outside the gene matches: 7.

V gene TRBV7-9 combines with J gene TRBJ2-5, with D hard to call. V gave up 2 bases and J gave up 2 bases, with 9 bases separating them. The germline gives CDR1 SEHNR, CDR2 FQNEAQ (reference sequence). The CDR3 length is 14 residues. CDR3 sequence: CASSLFPVQETQYF. The CDR3 DNA is TGTGCCAGCAGCTTATTCCCAGTACAAGAGACCCAGTACTTC.

The chain employs TRBV4-3 and TRBJ1-2; 7 bases align to TRBD1. This CDR3 has 13 residues. Germline V gene lookup returns CDR1 LGHNA and CDR2 YSLEER. V lost 2 bases, J lost 4 bases, and 1 base stayed unmatched. CDR3 residues: CASSQTGAYGYTF. CDR3 coding DNA: TGCGCCAGCAGCCAAACAGGGGCCTATGGCTACACCTTC.

V usage is TRBV4-3 and J usage is TRBJ2-7, with 7 bases that match TRBD1. V lost 1 base, J lost 2 bases, and 5 bases stayed unmatched. This CDR3 is built from 15 residues. The germline gives CDR1 LGHNA, CDR2 YSLEER. The CDR3 nucleotides read TGCGCCAGCAGCCAAGGCCTCGGGACAGCCTACGAGCAGTACTTC. It encodes CASSQGLGTAYEQYF.